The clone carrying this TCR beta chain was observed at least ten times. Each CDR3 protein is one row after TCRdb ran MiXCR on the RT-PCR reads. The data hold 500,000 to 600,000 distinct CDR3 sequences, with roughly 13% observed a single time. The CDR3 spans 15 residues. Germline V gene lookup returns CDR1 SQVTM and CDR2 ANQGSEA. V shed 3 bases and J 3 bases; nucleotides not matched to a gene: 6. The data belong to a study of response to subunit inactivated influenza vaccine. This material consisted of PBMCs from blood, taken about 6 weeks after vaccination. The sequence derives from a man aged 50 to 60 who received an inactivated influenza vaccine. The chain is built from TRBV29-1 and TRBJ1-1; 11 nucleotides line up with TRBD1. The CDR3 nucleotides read TGCAGCGTTGACAGGACAGGGGGCACGGACACTGAAGCTTTCTTT. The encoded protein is CSVDRTGGTDTEAFF.